Below, 3 T cell receptor beta chains from the same sample are listed, as sequenced in a study of blood T cell repertoires in COVID-19. Data came from immunoSEQ multiplex PCR; TCRdb stores just in-frame clones and leaves some out. The sample includes a few hundred thousand clones, roughly 90% of them seen just once. Sequencing input: PBMCs or T cells enriched from blood (not recorded which). The receptors come from a woman in her twenties or thirties who had recovered from COVID-19.

V gene TRBV27 combines with J gene TRBJ2-1; 10 bases map to TRBD2. Trimming took 6 bases from V and 2 from J; bases not matched to a gene: 7. The germline CDR1 and CDR2 sequences are MNHEY and SMNVEV (reference sequence). The CDR3 totals 16 residues. CDR3 bases: TGTGCCAGCAGCTTAGCGGGAGGCCATACCTACAATGAGCAGTTCTTC. Amino acid sequence: CASSLAGGHTYNEQFF.

The chain uses TRBV28 and TRBJ1-3; possibly TRBD1 for D (6 bases). Germline V gene lookup returns CDR1 MDHEN and CDR2 SYDVKM. V gave up 5 bases and J gave up 0 bases, with 14 bases separating them. The CDR3 is made up of 16 amino acids. The DNA for the CDR3 is TGTGCCAGCAGTCTGACAGGACAACTCTCTGGAAACACCATATATTTT. Amino acids: CASSLTGQLSGNTIYF.

The chain uses TRBV2 and TRBJ2-2, with D possibly matching TRBD2 (5 bases). Germline CDR1 is SNHLY and CDR2 is FYNNEI. The CDR3 is made up of 15 amino acids. Trimming shortened V by 6 bases and J by 2 bases, and 13 bases separated the two germline ends. The CDR3 bases are TGTGCCAGCAGCGAACAAGGACTTAACACCGGGGAGCTGTTTTTT. It codes for CASSEQGLNTGELFF.